The table lists the clone carrying this T cell receptor (beta chain) with a count of one. These data are taken from a study of cytomegalovirus exposure and HLA in healthy donors. The wider study: Earlier findings included roughly 100 million unique TCR beta sequences obtained from 150 million to 200 million T cells.

With 60 Vbeta and 13 Jbeta primers, the PCR was carried out. TCRdb's table, derived via immunoSEQ multiplex PCR, lists solely in-frame clones and lacks some. The repertoire holds fewer than 150,000 clones, with roughly three quarters as singletons. Nominally healthy donors were sampled, though unrecorded immune exposures were likely. The germline V gene has CDR1 MDHEN and CDR2 SYDVKM. The CDR3 covers 18 residues. The V and J ends lost 6 bases and 0 bases, in that order; junction bases with no gene match: 11. Sequencing used PBMCs. This TCR came from a man between 18 and 29 years old in good health and CMV-seronegative. The chain links TRBV28 to TRBJ1-3, with 10 bases identical to TRBD1. CDR3 sequence reads: CASRLRDRGTFSGNTIYF. CDR3 coding DNA: TGTGCCAGCAGACTCCGGGACAGGGGCACGTTCTCTGGAAACACCATATATTTT.